This T cell receptor (beta chain) is from a study of radiotherapy plus CTLA-4 blockade in lung cancer. CDR1 and CDR2 (germline): GTSNPN, SVGIG (reference sequence). The CDR3 has 15 residues. V lost 2 bases and J 8 bases, leaving 21 bases between the germline ends. Data came from immunoSEQ multiplex PCR; TCRdb stores just in-frame clones and leaves some out. This table holds tens of thousands of clones, around nine tenths found once. The gene calls are TRBV30 and TRBJ1-1; D may be TRBD1 (6 bases). The TCR originated in a human donor with non-small cell lung cancer that progressed on radiotherapy plus ipilimumab. Source: peripheral blood, taken from a patient treated with radiotherapy plus ipilimumab. CDR3 protein: CAWSSPWRGEVEAFF. The CDR3 bases are TGTGCCTGGAGTTCCCCGTGGAGGGGGGAGGTGGAAGCTTTCTTT.